The clone carrying this T cell receptor (beta chain) was picked up many times. What it binds is unknown. The source of the sample is a study of regulatory T cells in long-lasting Graves disease. Study-wide points: Since the sample size was small, accuracy may have been reduced. TCR diversity was lower in persistent Graves' patients than in newly diagnosed ones.

Arm-PCR with iRepertoire HTBI primers amplified the CDR3 regions for these TCR beta libraries. TCRdb recomputed calls from the multiplex PCR reads with MiXCR, one row per CDR3 protein. The sample lists a few hundred thousand distinct CDR3 sequences, 20% to 25% occurring once. As for time point: persistent/refractory GD, antithyroid drugs over 5 years with positive TRAb. PBMCs were the source of the RNA used for TCR sequencing. Under American Thyroid Association guidelines, Graves' disease was diagnosed. The clonotype comes from a female donor with Graves disease. This material consisted of peripheral blood mononuclear cells (PBMCs), taken when the disease was refractory, from a patient treated with antithyroid drugs.

The CDR3 reads CASSRDRVAKNIQYF. The CDR3 DNA sequence: TGTGCCAGCAGTAGGGACAGGGTAGCCAAAAACATTCAGTACTTC. The chain has TRBV2 and TRBJ2-4; 9 positions match TRBD1. This CDR3 is 15 amino acids long. The trim removed 5 bases at V and 0 bases at J, leaving 2 bases unmatched. Germline-derived CDR1 and CDR2 are SNHLY and FYNNEI. Drawing the rest from reference TRBV2 and TRBJ2-4, the complete variable domain is EPEVTQTPSHQVTQMGQEVILRCVPISNHLYFYWYRQILGQKVEFLVSFYNNEISEKSEIFDDQFSVERPDGSNFTLKIRSTKLEDSAMYFCASSRDRVAKNIQYFGAGTRLSVL.